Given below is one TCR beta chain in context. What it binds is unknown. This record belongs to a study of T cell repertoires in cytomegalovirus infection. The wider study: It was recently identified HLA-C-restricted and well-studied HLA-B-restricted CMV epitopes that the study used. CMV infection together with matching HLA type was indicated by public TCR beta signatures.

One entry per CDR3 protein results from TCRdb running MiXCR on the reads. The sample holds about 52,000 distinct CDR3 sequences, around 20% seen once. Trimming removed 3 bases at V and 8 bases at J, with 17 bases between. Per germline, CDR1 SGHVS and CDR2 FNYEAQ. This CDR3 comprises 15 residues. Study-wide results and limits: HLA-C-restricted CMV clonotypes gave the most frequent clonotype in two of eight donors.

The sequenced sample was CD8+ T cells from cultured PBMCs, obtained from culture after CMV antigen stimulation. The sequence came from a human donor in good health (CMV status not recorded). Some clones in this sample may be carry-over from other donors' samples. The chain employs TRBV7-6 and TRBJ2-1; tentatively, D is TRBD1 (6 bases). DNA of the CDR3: TGTGCCAGCAGCTTCCCGATTACAGGGACATATGAGCAGTTCTTC. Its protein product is CASSFPITGTYEQFF.